The next 7 T cell receptor beta chains were all read from a single sample in a study of blood T cell repertoires in COVID-19. Repertoires were generated with immunoSEQ multiplex PCR, while TCRdb's copy carries only in-frame clones and drops some. The data hold tens of thousands of clones, with roughly 83% observed a single time. The sequenced sample was peripheral blood. These receptors were taken from a woman at least 80 years old with acute or convalescent COVID-19.

The V gene is TRBV9, the J gene TRBJ2-3, with unresolved D. Between the trimmed V and J ends, which lost 3 bases and 2 bases, there was a span of 4 bases. Per germline, CDR1 SGDLS and CDR2 YYNGEE. The CDR3 runs to 12 residues. The CDR3 here is CASSEATDTQYF. The DNA for the CDR3 is TGTGCCAGCAGCGAAGCCACAGATACGCAGTATTTT.

The CDR3 reads CASSPVVEDRFNYGYTF. The CDR3 DNA reads as TGTGCCAGCAGCCCGGTAGTAGAGGACAGATTTAACTATGGCTACACCTTC. The chain combines TRBV5-6 with TRBJ1-2; D might be TRBD1 (6 bases). V was pared by 4 bases and J by 1 base, with 20 bases between. The CDR3 contains 17 residues. Per the germline V gene, CDR1 is SGHDT and CDR2 is YYEEEE.

The chain joins TRBV13 to TRBJ1-6; 7 nucleotides line up with TRBD1. The V gene's germline CDR1 is PRHDT and CDR2 FYEKMQ (reference sequence). This CDR3 has 15 amino acids. V lost 2 bases to trimming and J lost 10 bases; unmatched junction nucleotides: 8. The CDR3 DNA reads TGTGCCAGCAGCTTACGACAGGGTAGCGAATCACCCCTCCACTTT. It specifies CASSLRQGSESPLHF.

This chain uses TRBV18 with TRBJ2-7, with D possibly matching TRBD1 (6 bases). Between the trimmed V and J ends, which lost 6 bases and 1 base, there was a span of 13 bases. This CDR3 contains 14 residues. Germline CDR1 is KGHSH and CDR2 is LQKENI. The CDR3 reads CASSLSGTSYEQYF. DNA for the CDR3: TGTGCCAGCTCCCTCTCGGGGACATCCTACGAGCAGTACTTC. Full variable domain (remainder filled in from reference TRBV18 and TRBJ2-7): NAGVMQNPRHLVRRRGQEARLRCSPMKGHSHVYWYRQLPEEGLKFMVYLQKENIIDESGMPKERFSAEFPKEGPSILRIQQVVRGDSAAYFCASSLSGTSYEQYFGPGTRLTVT.

The rearrangement links TRBV7-9 to TRBJ2-3, with 8 bases lining up with TRBD2. V trimming: 3 bases; J trimming: 0 bases; junction bases outside the gene matches: 8. CDR3 length equals 17 residues. Germline CDR1 SEHNR, CDR2 FQNEAQ (reference sequence). The CDR3 DNA follows: TGTGCCAGCAGCTTTGAGCGGGGGTCTTATAGCACAGATACGCAGTATTTT. Protein sequence: CASSFERGSYSTDTQYF.

The chain links TRBV11-2 to TRBJ2-2; D uncertain. With 6 bases removed from V and 2 bases from J, the gap between germline ends came to 10 bases. Germline CDR1 reads SGHAT; CDR2 reads FQNNGV. The CDR3 extends over 14 amino acids. The CDR3 coding sequence is TGTGCCAGCAGTCGCCACGGTAACACCGGGGAGCTGTTTTTT. This translates into CASSRHGNTGELFF.

This chain links TRBV7-9 with TRBJ2-7, with 9 nucleotides matching TRBD2. V dropped 4 bases and J dropped 1; count of bases not matched to a gene: 2. The V gene's germline CDR1 is SEHNR and CDR2 FQNEAQ (reference sequence). The CDR3 has 14 residues. The CDR3: CASSWAGGSYEQYF. In nucleotides, the CDR3 is TGTGCCAGCAGCTGGGCGGGAGGGTCCTACGAGCAGTACTTC. The variable domain in full, with the rest retrieved from reference TRBV7-9 and TRBJ2-7, is DTGVSQNPRHKITKRGQNVTFRCDPISEHNRLYWYRQTLGQGPEFLTYFQNEAQLEKSRLLSDRFSAERPKGSFSTLEIQRTEQGDSAMYLCASSWAGGSYEQYFGPGTRLTVT.